Each of the 18 T cell receptor beta chains below was sequenced from the same sample in a study of T cell responses to AZD1222 COVID-19 vaccine. Here immunoSEQ multiplex PCR was the method, and the copy in TCRdb shows in-frame clones only, minus some. Of about 77,000 clones listed, roughly 90% were seen once; the top ten hold roughly 5.1%. The specimen was peripheral blood, collected 28 days after the second AZD1222 dose. The origin of the receptors is an adult who received the AZD1222 COVID-19 vaccine.

This clone has just a few counts. V gene TRBV4-2 combines with J gene TRBJ2-7; 8 positions agree with TRBD2. CDR1 and CDR2 (germline): LGHNA, YNFKEQ. This CDR3 is built from 15 residues. The V gene end was trimmed by 4 bases and the J gene end by 3 bases; junction bases not matched to a gene: 8. CDR3 DNA: TGTGCCAGCAGCCGGGAGCGGGAGACTCACTACGAGCAGTACTTC. Translating it yields CASSRERETHYEQYF.

The chain couples TRBV27 to TRBJ2-2, with a tentative D call TRBD1 (5 bases). Trimming left V 4 bases short and J 6 bases short, with 24 bases between. Germline V gene sequence: CDR1 MNHEY, CDR2 SMNVEV (reference sequence). There are 18 residues in the CDR3. CDR3 bases: TGTGCCAGCAGTTCCTTCTGGACGGCTCCTCCAGGGCCCGGGGAGCTGTTTTTT. Translating gives CASSSFWTAPPGPGELFF.

V is TRBV3-1 (or the pseudogene TRBV3-2) and J is TRBJ2-7, with unresolved D. In germline, CDR1 is LGHDT, CDR2 YNNKEL (reference sequence). V lost 0 bases to trimming and J lost 0 bases, with 18 bases between them. This CDR3 has 18 amino acids. The chain's CDR3 is CASSQDPPEVTTSYEQYF. CDR3 bases: TGTGCCAGCAGCCAAGATCCACCCGAAGTCACTACCTCCTACGAGCAGTACTTC.

The chain links TRBV9 to TRBJ2-1, with 7 bases identical to TRBD2. From germline, CDR1 is SGDLS and CDR2 YYNGEE. The junction had 17 bases not matched to a gene; V was cut back by 3 bases and J by 8 bases. CDR3 length: 17 residues. The CDR3 DNA reads as TGTGCCAGCAGCGCTTTGAGGGCGGCGGGAGAATATTATGAGCAGTTCTTC. The encoded protein is CASSALRAAGEYYEQFF.

The V and J genes are TRBV7-6 and TRBJ2-7; 7 bases align to TRBD2. This CDR3 comprises 14 residues. Germline trimming cut 5 bases from V and 4 bases from J; bases unmatched to any gene: 8. Germline CDR1 SGHVS, CDR2 FNYEAQ. DNA of the CDR3: TGTGCCAGCAGCCTTTGGACTAGTAATTACGAGCAGTACTTC. Translated, it gives CASSLWTSNYEQYF. Variable domain in full (rest from reference TRBV7-6 and TRBJ2-7): GAGVSQSPRYKVTKRGQDVALRCDPISGHVSLYWYRQALGQGPEFLTYFNYEAQQDKSGLPNDRFSAERPEGSISTLTIQRTEQRDSAMYRCASSLWTSNYEQYFGPGTRLTVT.

J is TRBJ1-1 and V is TRBV27, with TRBD1 as a possible D gene (6 bases). The germline V and J ends were trimmed by 2 bases and 5 bases, with 9 bases remaining between them. CDR3 length equals 13 residues. Looked up from germline, CDR1 is MNHEY and CDR2 is SMNVEV (reference sequence). DNA of the CDR3: TGTGCCAGCAGTTTAAACAGGGTGACTGAAGCTTTCTTT. Protein: CASSLNRVTEAFF.

The J gene is TRBJ2-1, the V gene TRBV14; D uncertain. Deletions cut 8 bases from V and 0 bases from J, with 11 bases between. Germline CDR1 SGHDN, CDR2 FVKESK. The CDR3 is 14 residues long. The CDR3 DNA sequence: TGTGCCAGCTTTAGCTGGAGCTCCTACAATGAGCAGTTCTTC. This gives the protein CASFSWSSYNEQFF.

This chain uses TRBV29-1 with TRBJ2-6; tentatively, D is TRBD1 (6 bases). Germline values: CDR1 SQVTM, CDR2 ANQGSEA. Trimming shortened V by 3 bases and J by 0 bases, and 18 bases separated the two germline ends. The CDR3 runs 18 residues. CDR3 nucleotide sequence: TGCAGCGTTGAGAACAGGGCTAGCTCTTACTCTGGGGCCAACGTCCTGACTTTC. Protein sequence: CSVENRASSYSGANVLTF.

The chain employs TRBV15 and TRBJ2-3; no definite D call. V was clipped by 4 bases and J by 6 bases, with 5 bases between them. Germline CDR1 is LNHNV and CDR2 is YYDKDF (reference sequence). This CDR3 is 11 amino acids long. CDR3 nucleotides: TGTGCCACCAGCATGGACGATACGCAGTATTTT. Translating it yields CATSMDDTQYF. Together with reference TRBV15 and TRBJ2-3, the CDR3 gives the full variable domain: DAMVIQNPRYQVTQFGKPVTLSCSQTLNHNVMYWYQQKSSQAPKLLFHYYDKDFNNEADTPDNFQSRRPNTSFCFLDIRSPGLGDTAMYLCATSMDDTQYFGPGTRLTVL.

V and J are TRBV5-1 and TRBJ2-5; TRBD1 might be the D (5 bases). Trimming stripped 1 base from V and 1 base from J, with 11 bases between. CDR1 and CDR2 (germline): SGHRS, YFSETQ. This CDR3 region has 15 residues. In DNA, the CDR3 is TGCGCCAGCAGCTTGTTGAGACAGCGCCAAGAGACCCAGTACTTC. Protein sequence: CASSLLRQRQETQYF.

The chain has TRBV12-3 or TRBV12-4 and TRBJ1-2; no clear D gene. The CDR3 has 13 amino acids. V was shortened by 3 bases and J by 4 bases, with 9 bases between the two germline ends. The CDR3 is CASSFGEAYGYTF. CDR3 sequence (DNA): TGTGCCAGCAGTTTTGGGGAGGCCTATGGCTACACCTTC.

The chain joins TRBV6-5 to TRBJ2-3, with 9 bases lining up with TRBD2. With 7 bases clipped from V and 2 bases from J, the junction kept 4 bases outside the gene matches. Germline CDR1 MNHEY, CDR2 SVGAGI. CDR3 size: 14 residues. The CDR3: CASTLAGPTDTQYF. The CDR3 DNA reads TGTGCCAGCACCCTAGCGGGACCCACAGATACGCAGTATTTT.

This clone was seen only once. The chain uses TRBV6-6 and TRBJ1-3, with a weak D call TRBD1 (5 bases). Trimming stripped 0 bases from V and 2 bases from J, with 5 bases between. Germline loops: CDR1 MNHNY, CDR2 SVGAGI (reference sequence). This CDR3 is 14 amino acids long. The CDR3 DNA sequence: TGTGCCAGCAGTTACTCAGGGGCTGGAAACACCATATATTTT. Translated, it gives CASSYSGAGNTIYF.

The chain is built from TRBV2 and TRBJ2-5; D call uncertain. Germline V gene sequence: CDR1 SNHLY, CDR2 FYNNEI. The CDR3 length is 11 residues. Trimming removed 6 bases at V and 4 bases at J, with 6 bases between. In DNA form, the CDR3 reads TGTGCCAGCAGCGAGCTAGAGACCCAGTACTTC. Protein product: CASSELETQYF. The complete variable domain, with remaining parts taken from reference TRBV2 and TRBJ2-5, reads EPEVTQTPSHQVTQMGQEVILRCVPISNHLYFYWYRQILGQKVEFLVSFYNNEISEKSEIFDDQFSVERPDGSNFTLKIRSTKLEDSAMYFCASSELETQYFGPGTRLLVL.

V is TRBV6-5 and J is TRBJ2-1; 9 bases agree with TRBD1. There are 15 residues in the CDR3. The germline V gene has CDR1 MNHEY and CDR2 SVGAGI. The V and J ends lost 6 bases and 1 base, in that order; junction bases with no gene match: 4. For the CDR3, the DNA is TGTGCCAGCAGGGGGGACAGGGATTCCTACAATGAGCAGTTCTTC. Translating it yields CASRGDRDSYNEQFF.

As DNA, the CDR3 is TGTGCCAGCAGCTTAACCTCGGGACAGGGGAGTTCACCCCTCCACTTT. Protein: CASSLTSGQGSSPLHF. The V and J genes are TRBV7-8 and TRBJ1-6, with 10 positions matching TRBD1. Unmatched junction bases numbered 7, after V lost 2 bases and J lost 9 bases. Per the germline V gene, CDR1 is SGHVS and CDR2 is FQNEAQ. The CDR3 has 16 residues.

V usage is TRBV6-4 and J usage is TRBJ2-2; no definite D call. This CDR3 has 13 residues. Germline-derived CDR1 and CDR2 are MRHNA and SNTAGT. V was trimmed by 3 bases and J by 4 bases, leaving 6 bases between them. The CDR3 nucleotides are TGTGCCAGCAGTGAGCACTTCACCGGGGAGCTGTTTTTT. It specifies CASSEHFTGELFF.

The chain combines TRBV5-4 with TRBJ1-2, with D unclear. CDR3 length: 14 amino acids. Looked up from germline, CDR1 is SGHNT and CDR2 is YYREEE (reference sequence). V shed 4 bases and J shed 2 bases, with 12 bases lying between them. CDR3 nucleotides: TGTGCCAGCAGCCCAATCTCACAAAACTATGGCTACACCTTC. It yields the protein CASSPISQNYGYTF.